What follows are 2 T cell receptor beta chains derived from one specimen sequenced in a study of naive and memory T cell subsets. An equimolar mix of two oligonucleotides served as the beta constant-region primer for TRBC1 and TRBC2. MiXCR was run by TCRdb on the UMI-ligation and nested PCR reads, yielding one entry per CDR3 protein. Of 130,000 to 150,000 distinct CDR3 sequences listed, 15% to 20% are singletons. Material: naive CD4+ T cells from blood. These receptors were collected from a human donor in good health.

The CDR3 reads CAWSNSGLRGQYF. The DNA of the CDR3 is TGTGCCTGGAGTAACAGTGGGTTAAGGGGGCAGTACTTC. The chain links TRBV30 to TRBJ2-7, with D maybe TRBD1 (5 bases). The length of the CDR3 is 13 residues. With 2 bases removed from V and 9 bases from J, the gap between germline ends came to 17 bases. Germline V gene data show CDR1 as GTSNPN and CDR2 as SVGIG (reference sequence). The full variable domain, its missing parts supplied by reference TRBV30 and TRBJ2-7, is SQTIHQWPATLVQPVGSPLSLECTVEGTSNPNLYWYRQAAGRGLQLLFYSVGIGQISSEVPQNLSASRPQDRQFILSSKKLLLSDSGFYLCAWSNSGLRGQYFGPGTRLTVT.

This chain joins TRBV10-3 and TRBJ2-7, with a tentative D call TRBD2 (6 bases). The CDR3 loop spans 14 amino acids. The germline V gene encodes CDR1 ENHRY and CDR2 SYGVKD. V lost 5 bases to trimming and J lost 2 bases, with 13 bases between them. In DNA form, the CDR3 reads TGTGCCATCAGTCCCCCTGGGGGGACCTACGAGCAGTACTTC. This translates into CAISPPGGTYEQYF.